This record concerns one T cell receptor (beta chain) sequence. Its specificity is unknown. These data are taken from a study of cytomegalovirus exposure and HLA in healthy donors. Notes on the study in general: Among TCR beta chains, those listed as cytomegalovirus-associated numbered around 180.

With 60 Vbeta and 13 Jbeta primers, the PCR was carried out. Generated by immunoSEQ multiplex PCR, the TCRdb table keeps only in-frame clones and is missing some. The table records some 150,000 clones, around 72% of them present only once. V lost 2 bases, J lost 4 bases, and 14 bases lay in between. CDR3 length: 15 amino acids. The germline V gene has CDR1 MNHEY and CDR2 SVGAGI. The clonotype comes from a man in his forties in good health and CMV-seronegative. Source material: PBMCs. V is TRBV6-5 and J is TRBJ2-5, with D perhaps TRBD1 (5 bases). The CDR3 spells CASSYPGLPGETQYF. CDR3 DNA sequence: TGTGCCAGCAGTTACCCAGGGCTCCCCGGAGAGACCCAGTACTTC.